The 20 T cell receptor beta chains listed next were all sequenced from one sample in a study of shared T cell receptors in the human thymus. The data were produced by immunoSEQ multiplex PCR, yet TCRdb's version contains in-frame clones alone and is incomplete. This sample yields about 710,000 clones, of which 87% are seen a single time; just under 0.0095% belongs to the top ten. The data were also submitted as part of a second study, on human thymus T cells.

The specimen was thymocytes. These receptors were taken from a boy under two years old with a congenital heart defect.

The chain recombines TRBV4-3 with TRBJ2-3, with D possibly matching TRBD2 (6 bases). V dropped 0 bases and J dropped 2 bases, with 15 bases sitting between them. CDR1 LGHNA and CDR2 YSLEER come from the germline V gene. This CDR3 contains 17 residues. CDR3 sequence (DNA): TGCGCCAGCAGCCAAGATGGTCGGGGGAACACCACAGATACGCAGTATTTT. This encodes CASSQDGRGNTTDTQYF.

This chain links TRBV7-9 with TRBJ1-2; D might be TRBD1 (6 bases). Looked up from germline, CDR1 is SEHNR and CDR2 is FQNEAQ (reference sequence). The V gene lost 3 bases and the J gene lost 6 bases, with 23 bases spanning the gap. This CDR3 contains 17 residues. The CDR3 region has the DNA TGTGCCAGCAGCTTCAAGGAGACAGGCGCAAAGAGTCATGGCTACACCTTC. It encodes CASSFKETGAKSHGYTF.

V and J are TRBV19 and TRBJ1-5, with D possibly being TRBD1 (5 bases). The CDR3 covers 14 residues. V was pared by 5 bases and J by 7 bases, with 15 bases between. The germline gives CDR1 LNHDA, CDR2 SQIVND (reference sequence). In DNA form, the CDR3 reads TGTGCCAGTAGTCCCCAGACCGGGGGGCAGCCCCAGCATTTT. Its translation: CASSPQTGGQPQHF.

This clone appeared once. CDR3 residues: CASSVDTSGRDYTGELFF. The CDR3 DNA is TGTGCCAGCAGCGTAGACACTAGCGGGAGGGATTACACCGGGGAGCTGTTTTTT. The chain employs TRBV9 and TRBJ2-2, with 13 bases matching TRBD2. The CDR3 has 18 residues. Germline CDR1 and CDR2: SGDLS and YYNGEE. Unmatched junction bases numbered 5, after V lost 0 bases and J lost 3 bases.

This clone was counted between two and nine times. The chain uses TRBV5-4 and TRBJ2-7; 9 positions agree with TRBD1. Per the germline V gene, CDR1 is SGHNT and CDR2 is YYREEE (reference sequence). Trimming cost V 3 bases and J 7 bases; bases outside gene matches: 8. CDR3 length: 14 residues. The CDR3 DNA reads as TGTGCCAGCAGCTACTGGACAGGGGCGGAGGAGCAGTACTTC. This gives the protein CASSYWTGAEEQYF.

The chain combines TRBV4-3 with TRBJ2-7, with 7 bases fitting TRBD1. Looked up from germline, CDR1 is LGHNA and CDR2 is YSLEER. V shed 0 bases and J 1 base; nucleotides not matched to a gene: 12. This CDR3 is built from 18 residues. In nucleotides, the CDR3 is TGCGCCAGCAGCCAAGATCGCATTAGGGGACAGTTTTCCTACGAGCAGTACTTC. This translates into CASSQDRIRGQFSYEQYF.

The chain uses TRBV10-3 and TRBJ1-2, with D perhaps TRBD1 (5 bases). Per germline, CDR1 ENHRY and CDR2 SYGVKD. V was pared by 7 bases and J by 5 bases, with 14 bases between. The CDR3 extends over 13 amino acids. CDR3 in amino acids: CAIKGPALYGYTF. The CDR3 bases are TGTGCCATCAAGGGGCCGGCTTTATATGGCTACACCTTC.

The chain uses TRBV6-5 and TRBJ2-1; D gene ambiguous. Germline V lookup: CDR1 MNHEY, CDR2 SVGAGI. Between the trimmed V and J ends, which lost 5 bases and 7 bases, there was a span of 12 bases. The CDR3 consists of 13 residues. This CDR3 reads CASSHSLVNEQFF. In nucleotides, the CDR3 is TGTGCCAGCAGTCACAGTCTGGTAAATGAGCAGTTCTTC.

The chain employs TRBV5-6 and TRBJ2-5; 9 bases are a match to TRBD1. The germline CDR1 and CDR2 sequences are SGHDT and YYEEEE. The CDR3 contains 15 residues. J lost 3 bases, V lost 4 bases, and 7 bases had no gene match. The CDR3 reads CASSGLRTGEETQYF. The CDR3 DNA is TGTGCCAGCAGCGGTCTTAGGACAGGGGAAGAGACCCAGTACTTC. The complete variable domain, with remaining parts taken from reference TRBV5-6 and TRBJ2-5, reads DAGVTQSPTHLIKTRGQQVTLRCSPKSGHDTVSWYQQALGQGPQFIFQYYEEEERQRGNFPDRFSGHQFPNYSSELNVNALLLGDSALYLCASSGLRTGEETQYFGPGTRLLVL.

The chain has TRBV28 and TRBJ2-7; the D gene is possibly TRBD1 (7 bases). Trimming pared 2 bases from V and 3 bases from J, leaving 17 bases between. Germline V gives CDR1 MDHEN, CDR2 SYDVKM. The CDR3 covers 16 residues. Here the CDR3 reads CASSLRSRGVYYEQYF. DNA for the CDR3: TGTGCCAGCAGTTTACGTTCCAGGGGGGTCTACTACGAGCAGTACTTC.

The rearrangement uses TRBV5-4 and TRBJ2-1; D perhaps matches TRBD2 (5 bases). In germline, CDR1 is SGHNT, CDR2 YYREEE (reference sequence). Trimming pared 1 base from V and 2 bases from J, leaving 19 bases between. The CDR3 consists of 18 residues. CDR3 protein: CASSLIGGRLQTYNEQFF. As DNA, the CDR3 is TGTGCCAGCAGCTTGATCGGCGGGCGGCTTCAAACCTACAATGAGCAGTTCTTC.

V is TRBV25-1 and J is TRBJ1-2, with D unclear. Trimming stripped 3 bases from V and 8 bases from J, with 4 bases between. The CDR3 consists of 10 residues. CDR1 and CDR2 (germline): MGHDK, SYGVNS. CDR3 bases: TGTGCCAGCAGTGACTTAGGCTACACCTTC. Protein product: CASSDLGYTF.

The gene calls are TRBV5-1 and TRBJ1-5; 7 positions agree with TRBD1. V shed 3 bases and J 6 bases; nucleotides not matched to a gene: 9. Germline V gives CDR1 SGHRS, CDR2 YFSETQ. The CDR3 totals 15 residues. The CDR3 spells CASSWDDRAGQPQHF. CDR3 nucleotides: TGCGCCAGCAGCTGGGACGACAGGGCGGGTCAGCCCCAGCATTTT.

This chain uses TRBV6-5 with TRBJ1-3; possible D gene TRBD1, 5 bases. This CDR3 region has 15 residues. Germline CDR1 and CDR2: MNHEY and SVGAGI. Deletions cut 0 bases from V and 0 bases from J, with 6 bases between. The CDR3 spells CASSYSQGSGNTIYF. The CDR3 coding sequence is TGTGCCAGCAGTTACTCGCAGGGCTCTGGAAACACCATATATTTT.

The chain employs TRBV27 and TRBJ2-3, with 14 nucleotides matching TRBD2. CDR3 length equals 22 residues. Trimming at V came to 7 bases and at J to 0 bases, leaving 21 bases not matched to a gene. Germline assignment: CDR1 MNHEY and CDR2 SMNVEV (reference sequence). The DNA for the CDR3 is TGTGCCAGCAAACGACTAGCGGGAGGGCCGACGGGGAGGACGCCGAGCACAGATACGCAGTATTTT. Residues: CASKRLAGGPTGRTPSTDTQYF.

The chain combines TRBV12-5 with TRBJ2-3, with 8 positions matching TRBD2. V dropped 0 bases and J dropped 1; count of bases not matched to a gene: 9. The V gene's germline CDR1 is LGHNT and CDR2 FRNRAP. The CDR3 contains 18 residues. Written as DNA, the CDR3 is TGTGCTAGTGGTTTGGTAGTAAGCGGGGGCGCAGGCACAGATACGCAGTATTTT. Translated, it gives CASGLVVSGGAGTDTQYF. The complete variable domain, with remaining parts taken from reference TRBV12-5 and TRBJ2-3, reads DARVTQTPRHKVTEMGQEVTMRCQPILGHNTVFWYRQTMMQGLELLAYFRNRAPLDDSGMPKDRFSAEMPDATLATLKIQPSEPRDSAVYFCASGLVVSGGAGTDTQYFGPGTRLTVL.

The V gene is TRBV5-6, the J gene TRBJ2-1; TRBD1 might be the D (6 bases). The CDR3 totals 19 residues. The germline gives CDR1 SGHDT, CDR2 YYEEEE. V gave up 4 bases and J gave up 5 bases, with 28 bases separating them. CDR3 bases: TGTGCCAGCAGCACATGTAACCTCCCACTACAGGGAATGGACAATGAGCAGTTCTTC. Translating it yields CASSTCNLPLQGMDNEQFF.

The chain recombines TRBV30 with TRBJ2-7; no firm D call. Trimming took 0 bases from V and 0 from J, leaving 12 bases between them. The CDR3 is made up of 15 amino acids. Germline CDR1 is GTSNPN and CDR2 is SVGIG (reference sequence). CDR3 DNA sequence: TGTGCCTGGAGTGTATTAGACTCGAGCTCCTACGAGCAGTACTTC. The encoded protein is CAWSVLDSSSYEQYF.

This sequence joins TRBV27 and TRBJ2-3; D is perhaps TRBD2 (6 bases). CDR3 length: 13 amino acids. In germline, CDR1 is MNHEY, CDR2 SMNVEV (reference sequence). V gave up 6 bases and J gave up 4 bases, with 11 bases separating them. The CDR3 DNA reads TGTGCCAGCAGGTTAGCGGCTGCAGATACGCAGTATTTT. Residues: CASRLAAADTQYF.

CDR3 nucleotides: TGTGCCAGCAGCAGGGGACAGGTCCAAACTTACGAGCAGTACTTC. As protein: CASSRGQVQTYEQYF. This sequence joins TRBV7-2 and TRBJ2-7; 8 bases map to TRBD1. Germline V gene data show CDR1 as SGHTA and CDR2 as FQGNSA. The CDR3 is made up of 15 amino acids. The ends lost 5 bases at V and 4 bases at J; junction bases unmatched: 10.